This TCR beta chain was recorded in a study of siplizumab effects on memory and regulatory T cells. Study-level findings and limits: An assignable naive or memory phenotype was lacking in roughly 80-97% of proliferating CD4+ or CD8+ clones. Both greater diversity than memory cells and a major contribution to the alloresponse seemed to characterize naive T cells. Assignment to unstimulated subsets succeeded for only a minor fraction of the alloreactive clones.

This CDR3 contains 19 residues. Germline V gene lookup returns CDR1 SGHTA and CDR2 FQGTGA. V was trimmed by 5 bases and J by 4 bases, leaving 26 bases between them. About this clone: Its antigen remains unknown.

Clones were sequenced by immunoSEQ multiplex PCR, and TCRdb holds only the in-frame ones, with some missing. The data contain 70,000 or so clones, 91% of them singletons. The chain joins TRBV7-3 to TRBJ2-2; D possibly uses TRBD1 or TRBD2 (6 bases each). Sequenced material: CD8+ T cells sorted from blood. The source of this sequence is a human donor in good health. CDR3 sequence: CASSPSVLVDGGITGELFF. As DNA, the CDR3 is TGTGCCAGCAGCCCATCAGTCCTGGTTGACGGGGGCATCACCGGGGAGCTGTTTTTT.